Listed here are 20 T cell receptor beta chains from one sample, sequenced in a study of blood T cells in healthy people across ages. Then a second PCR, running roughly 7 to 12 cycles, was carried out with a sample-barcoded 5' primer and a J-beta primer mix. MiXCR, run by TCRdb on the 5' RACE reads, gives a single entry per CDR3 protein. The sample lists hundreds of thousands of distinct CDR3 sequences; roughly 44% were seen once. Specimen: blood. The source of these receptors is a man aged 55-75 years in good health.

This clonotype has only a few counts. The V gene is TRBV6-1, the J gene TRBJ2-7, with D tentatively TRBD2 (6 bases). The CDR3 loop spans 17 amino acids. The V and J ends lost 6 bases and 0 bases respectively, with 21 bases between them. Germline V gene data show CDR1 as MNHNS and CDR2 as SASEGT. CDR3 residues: CASRPGLLALGSYEQYF. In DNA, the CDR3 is TGTGCCAGCAGACCGGGACTGTTAGCACTAGGCTCCTACGAGCAGTACTTC.

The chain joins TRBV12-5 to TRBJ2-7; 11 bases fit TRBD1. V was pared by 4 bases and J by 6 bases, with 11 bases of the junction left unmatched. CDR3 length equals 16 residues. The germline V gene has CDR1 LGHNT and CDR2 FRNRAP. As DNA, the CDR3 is TGTGCTAGTGGTTCATCCCGGACAGGGGGCGAAAGCGAGCAGTACTTC. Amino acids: CASGSSRTGGESEQYF.

CDR3 in amino acids: CASSLEVAIRPYEQYF. CDR3 sequence (DNA): TGTGCCAGCAGCTTAGAGGTTGCTATCAGACCCTACGAGCAGTACTTC. This chain joins TRBV7-9 and TRBJ2-4; no firm D call. The J call is doubtful: the DNA matches TRBJ2-7 better. CDR3 length equals 16 residues. Germline assignment: CDR1 SEHNR and CDR2 FQNEAQ (reference sequence).

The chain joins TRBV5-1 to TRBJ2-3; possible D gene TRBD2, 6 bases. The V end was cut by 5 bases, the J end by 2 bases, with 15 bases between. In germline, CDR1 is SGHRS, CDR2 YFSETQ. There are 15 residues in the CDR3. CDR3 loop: CASSPHGGNTDTQYF. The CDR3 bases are TGCGCCAGCAGTCCTCACGGGGGAAACACAGATACGCAGTATTTT. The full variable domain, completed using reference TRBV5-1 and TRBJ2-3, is KAGVTQTPRYLIKTRGQQVTLSCSPISGHRSVSWYQQTPGQGLQFLFEYFSETQRNKGNFPGRFSGRQFSNSRSEMNVSTLELGDSALYLCASSPHGGNTDTQYFGPGTRLTVL.

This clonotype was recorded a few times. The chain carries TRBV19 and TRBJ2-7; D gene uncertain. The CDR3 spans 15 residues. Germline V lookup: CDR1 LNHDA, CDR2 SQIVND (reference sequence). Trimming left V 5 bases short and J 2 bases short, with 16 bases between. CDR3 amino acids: CASSVRGQAAYEQYF. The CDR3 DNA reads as TGTGCCAGTAGTGTCCGTGGGCAGGCGGCCTACGAGCAGTACTTC.

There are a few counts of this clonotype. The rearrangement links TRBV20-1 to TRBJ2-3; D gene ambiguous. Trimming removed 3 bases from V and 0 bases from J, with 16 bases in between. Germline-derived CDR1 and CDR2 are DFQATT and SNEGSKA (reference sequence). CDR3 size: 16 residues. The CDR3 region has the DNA TGCAGTGCTAGCCACCAGGCACGTCCAAGCACAGATACGCAGTATTTT. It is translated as CSASHQARPSTDTQYF.

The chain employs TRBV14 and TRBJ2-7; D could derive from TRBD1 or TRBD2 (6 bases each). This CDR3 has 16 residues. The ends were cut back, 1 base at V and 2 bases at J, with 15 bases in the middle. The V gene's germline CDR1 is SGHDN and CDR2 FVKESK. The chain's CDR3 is CASSQGRGHLTYEQYF. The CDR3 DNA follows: TGTGCCAGCAGCCAAGGGAGGGGACACCTTACCTACGAGCAGTACTTC.

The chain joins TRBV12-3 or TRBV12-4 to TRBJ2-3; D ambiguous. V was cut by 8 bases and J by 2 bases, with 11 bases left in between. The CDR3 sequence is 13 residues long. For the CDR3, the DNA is TGTGCCAGCCGAAGATCAACCACAGATACGCAGTATTTT. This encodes CASRRSTTDTQYF.

CDR3 nucleotides: TGTGCTAGTGGTATCGGACAGGGGGCGTTTGAAGAGACCCAGTACTTC. Translating it yields CASGIGQGAFEETQYF. The chain links TRBV12-5 to TRBJ2-5, with 11 bases fitting TRBD1. Trimming took 5 bases from V and 3 from J; bases not matched to a gene: 8. The germline V gene has CDR1 LGHNT and CDR2 FRNRAP. There are 16 residues in the CDR3.

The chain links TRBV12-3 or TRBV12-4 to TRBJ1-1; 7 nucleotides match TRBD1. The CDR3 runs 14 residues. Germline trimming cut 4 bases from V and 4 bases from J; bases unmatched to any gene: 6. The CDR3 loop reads CASSSRQGLTEAFF. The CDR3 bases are TGTGCCAGCAGTTCCAGACAGGGCCTCACTGAAGCTTTCTTT.

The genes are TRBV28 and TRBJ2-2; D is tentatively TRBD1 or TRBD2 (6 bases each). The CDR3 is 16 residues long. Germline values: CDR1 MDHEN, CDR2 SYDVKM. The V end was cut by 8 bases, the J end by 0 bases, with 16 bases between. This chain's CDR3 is CASRGGTTTNTGELFF. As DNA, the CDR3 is TGTGCCAGCCGTGGGGGGACAACCACGAACACCGGGGAGCTGTTTTTT.

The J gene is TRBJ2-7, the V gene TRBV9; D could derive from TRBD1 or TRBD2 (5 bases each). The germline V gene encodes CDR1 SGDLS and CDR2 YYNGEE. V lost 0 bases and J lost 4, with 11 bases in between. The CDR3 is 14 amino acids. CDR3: CASSVDEGKYEQYF. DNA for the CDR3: TGTGCCAGCAGCGTAGATGAGGGGAAGTACGAGCAGTACTTC.

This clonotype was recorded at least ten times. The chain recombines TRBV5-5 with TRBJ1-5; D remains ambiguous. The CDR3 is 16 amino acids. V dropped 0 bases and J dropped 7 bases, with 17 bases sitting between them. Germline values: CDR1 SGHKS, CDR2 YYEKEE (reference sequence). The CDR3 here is CASSLGGIFREQPQHF. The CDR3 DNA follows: TGTGCCAGCAGCTTGGGTGGGATCTTTCGGGAGCAGCCCCAGCATTTT. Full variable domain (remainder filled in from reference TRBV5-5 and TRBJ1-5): DAGVTQSPTHLIKTRGQQVTLRCSPISGHKSVSWYQQVLGQGPQFIFQYYEKEERGRGNFPDRFSARQFPNYSSELNVNALLLGDSALYLCASSLGGIFREQPQHFGDGTRLSIL.

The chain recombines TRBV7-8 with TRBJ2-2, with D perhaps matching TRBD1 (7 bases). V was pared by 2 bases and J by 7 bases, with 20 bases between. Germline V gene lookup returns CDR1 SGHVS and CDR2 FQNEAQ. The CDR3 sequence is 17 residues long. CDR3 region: CASSLKSRQGGVGELFF. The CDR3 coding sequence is TGTGCCAGCAGCTTAAAATCGAGACAGGGCGGGGTCGGGGAGCTGTTTTTT.

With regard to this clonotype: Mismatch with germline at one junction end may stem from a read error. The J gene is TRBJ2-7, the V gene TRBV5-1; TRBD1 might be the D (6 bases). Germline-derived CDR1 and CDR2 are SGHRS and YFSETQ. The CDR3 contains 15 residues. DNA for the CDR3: TGCACCAGCAGTTTACAGGGAACCGAGTCCAACGAGCAGTACTTC. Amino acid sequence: CTSSLQGTESNEQYF.

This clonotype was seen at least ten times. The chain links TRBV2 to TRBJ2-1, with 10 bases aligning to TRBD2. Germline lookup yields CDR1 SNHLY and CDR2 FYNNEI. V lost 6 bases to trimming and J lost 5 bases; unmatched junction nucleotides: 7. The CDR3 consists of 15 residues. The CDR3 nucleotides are TGTGCCAGCAGAGCCGGGACTAGCGAGAACAATGAGCAGTTCTTC. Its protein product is CASRAGTSENNEQFF.

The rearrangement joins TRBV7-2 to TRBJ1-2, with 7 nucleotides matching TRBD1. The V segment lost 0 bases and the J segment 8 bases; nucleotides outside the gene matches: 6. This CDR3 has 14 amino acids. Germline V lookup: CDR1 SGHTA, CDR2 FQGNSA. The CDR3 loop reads CASSLAGQKTGYTF. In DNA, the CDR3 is TGTGCCAGCAGCTTAGCGGGACAGAAAACGGGCTACACCTTC.

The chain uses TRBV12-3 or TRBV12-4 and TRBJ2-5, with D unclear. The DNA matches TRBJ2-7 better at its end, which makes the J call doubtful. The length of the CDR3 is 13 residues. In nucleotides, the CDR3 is TGTGCCAGCAGTTTGCCAAGAAGTGTCGAGCAGTACTTC. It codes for CASSLPRSVEQYF.

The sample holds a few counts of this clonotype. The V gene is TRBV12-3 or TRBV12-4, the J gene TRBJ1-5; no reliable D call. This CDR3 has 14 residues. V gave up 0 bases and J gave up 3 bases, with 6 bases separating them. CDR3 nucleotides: TGTGCCAGCAGTTTAGCAGACACCAATCAGCCCCAGCATTTT. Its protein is CASSLADTNQPQHF.

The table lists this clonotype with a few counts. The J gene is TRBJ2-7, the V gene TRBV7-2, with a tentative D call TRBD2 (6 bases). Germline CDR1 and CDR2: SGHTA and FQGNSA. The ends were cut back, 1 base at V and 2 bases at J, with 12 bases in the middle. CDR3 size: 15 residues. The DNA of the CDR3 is TGTGCCAGCAGCTTAGAGCTAGCGACCGCCTACGAGCAGTACTTC. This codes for CASSLELATAYEQYF.